The 6 T cell receptor beta chains listed next were all sequenced from one sample in a study of technical replicates of blood from a handful of donors. Generated by immunoSEQ multiplex PCR, the TCRdb table keeps only in-frame clones and is missing some. The data show fewer than 85,000 clones, with around 94% seen just once and under 0.5% held by the top ten. The material sequenced was T cells isolated from PBMCs. The receptors were sampled from a human donor in good health.

This chain links TRBV27 with TRBJ2-7; D perhaps matches TRBD2 (5 bases). This CDR3 is 11 amino acids long. V lost 8 bases, J lost 4 bases, and 9 bases lay in between. The germline CDR1 and CDR2 sequences are MNHEY and SMNVEV (reference sequence). The CDR3, as DNA: TGTGCCAGCGGACTTAATTACGAGCAGTACTTC. It specifies CASGLNYEQYF.

V gene TRBV6-1 combines with J gene TRBJ2-5, with D possibly matching TRBD1 (5 bases). The V end lost 1 base, the J end lost 0 bases, and 6 bases lay between the germline ends. CDR3 length: 14 residues. Per the germline V gene, CDR1 is MNHNS and CDR2 is SASEGT. This CDR3 is CASSEEGYQETQYF. CDR3 in DNA: TGTGCCAGCAGTGAAGAGGGGTACCAAGAGACCCAGTACTTC.

This chain uses TRBV30 with TRBJ1-2; 10 bases agree with TRBD1. Germline values: CDR1 GTSNPN, CDR2 SVGIG (reference sequence). The CDR3 loop spans 11 amino acids. Trimming took 8 bases from V and 5 from J; bases not matched to a gene: 2. CDR3 in DNA: TGTGCCGGGACAGGGGAGTATGGCTACACCTTC. It is translated as CAGTGEYGYTF.

J is TRBJ1-1 and V is TRBV7-2; no clear D gene. V lost 1 base and J lost 1, with 4 bases in between. The CDR3 is 13 amino acids. Germline values: CDR1 SGHTA, CDR2 FQGNSA. For the CDR3, the DNA is TGTGCCAGCAGCTTAGGGAGGAACACTGAAGCTTTCTTT. Protein: CASSLGRNTEAFF.

V usage is TRBV30 and J usage is TRBJ2-1, with D perhaps matching TRBD2 (6 bases). Germline CDR1 GTSNPN, CDR2 SVGIG (reference sequence). The CDR3 extends over 16 amino acids. With 1 base removed from V and 2 bases from J, the gap between germline ends came to 15 bases. The CDR3 loop reads CAWSGPERAAYNEQFF. CDR3 in DNA: TGTGCCTGGAGTGGTCCTGAGCGGGCAGCCTACAATGAGCAGTTCTTC.

This sequence joins TRBV9 and TRBJ1-1, with D unclear. Looked up from germline, CDR1 is SGDLS and CDR2 is YYNGEE. V was pared by 0 bases and J by 6 bases, with 12 bases between. The CDR3 is made up of 14 amino acids. The CDR3 DNA follows: TGTGCCAGCAGCGTAGGGGGAGGGATCTCTGAAGCTTTCTTT. Its protein is CASSVGGGISEAFF.